These 14 T cell receptor beta chains share one sample of origin, sequenced in a study of OX40 agonist ivuxolimab in advanced cancers. Using immunoSEQ multiplex PCR, the repertoire was profiled, and TCRdb retains in-frame clones only, with some absent. The table has 9,500 to 15,000 clones, 60% to 80% seen once; the top ten hold about a quarter. Sequenced here: CD4+ or CD8+ T cells sorted from blood, sampled in a trial of the OX40 agonist ivuxolimab. The receptor set was obtained from an adult with an advanced solid tumor such as melanoma, head and neck, liver or kidney cancer.

V usage is TRBV29-1 and J usage is TRBJ2-3, with D possibly being TRBD1 or TRBD2 (5 bases each). Germline V lookup: CDR1 SQVTM, CDR2 ANQGSEA. This CDR3 is 13 amino acids long. V was pared by 4 bases and J by 4 bases, with 12 bases between. The CDR3 loop reads CSVVGVKADTQYF. CDR3 DNA sequence: TGCAGCGTTGTGGGGGTAAAGGCAGATACGCAGTATTTT.

This clone was observed a single time. The gene calls are TRBV18 and TRBJ1-4; 7 bases map to TRBD1. Germline CDR1 reads KGHSH; CDR2 reads LQKENI. J was trimmed by 0 bases and V by 1 base; bases with no gene match: 2. The length of the CDR3 is 16 residues. The CDR3 protein is CASSPQGATTNEKLFF. CDR3 nucleotide sequence: TGTGCCAGCTCACCACAGGGGGCCACAACTAATGAAAAACTGTTTTTT.

The rearrangement links TRBV4-2 to TRBJ2-2; D is unclear. The V gene lost 4 bases and the J gene lost 7 bases, with 7 bases spanning the gap. The CDR3 has 12 amino acids. Germline assignment: CDR1 LGHNA and CDR2 YNFKEQ. The CDR3, as DNA: TGTGCCAGCAGCCTAGACCACGGGGAGCTGTTTTTT. Amino acids: CASSLDHGELFF.

V and J are TRBV11-2 and TRBJ1-6; perhaps TRBD1 as D (5 bases). V lost 6 bases and J 7 bases, leaving 19 bases between the germline ends. This CDR3 contains 16 residues. Germline V lookup: CDR1 SGHAT, CDR2 FQNNGV. CDR3 residues: CASRPPGRGSNSPLHF. CDR3 nucleotide sequence: TGTGCCAGCAGACCACCGGGACGCGGTTCGAATTCACCCCTCCACTTT.

As to this clone: A much larger clonotype is one base distant, so this may be a read error. The chain couples TRBV6-1 to TRBJ2-1, with TRBD2 identical over 14 bases. Germline assignment: CDR1 MNHNS and CDR2 SASEGT. The CDR3 runs to 16 residues. CDR3 in DNA: TGTGCCAGCAGTGACGGACTAGCGGGAGGTAGGGATGAGCAGCTCTTC. Its translation is CASSDGLAGGRDEQLF.

The chain couples TRBV6-5 to TRBJ1-1, with D unresolved. Germline V gives CDR1 MNHEY, CDR2 SVGAGI. CDR3 length: 11 amino acids. V was pared by 2 bases and J by 4 bases, with 2 bases between. CDR3 residues: CASSYGTEAFF. The DNA of the CDR3 is TGTGCCAGCAGTTACGGCACTGAAGCTTTCTTT.

The V gene is TRBV21-1, the J gene TRBJ1-5. TRBV21-1 is termed a pseudogene. The CDR3 runs to 19 residues. Written as DNA, the CDR3 is TGTGCCAGCAGCAAAGTGGGGGTTAAACAGGGAGGCGGCAATCAGCCCCAGCATTTT. Translation: CASSKVGVKQGGGNQPQHF.

The rearrangement links TRBV6-4 to TRBJ1-5; a possible D gene is TRBD1 (6 bases). Germline V gene sequence: CDR1 MRHNA, CDR2 SNTAGT. The CDR3 totals 15 residues. V was pared by 6 bases and J by 0 bases, with 12 bases between. Written as DNA, the CDR3 is TGTGCCAGCAGCAATACAGGGTATAGCAATCAGCCCCAGCATTTT. This sequence encodes CASSNTGYSNQPQHF.

V gene TRBV27 combines with J gene TRBJ2-5; maybe TRBD2 (5 bases). The ends were cut back, 5 bases at V and 5 bases at J, with 18 bases in the middle. The germline gives CDR1 MNHEY, CDR2 SMNVEV (reference sequence). The CDR3 length is 15 residues. CDR3 in amino acids: CASSLLPGLGETQYF. CDR3 sequence (DNA): TGTGCCAGCAGTCTTCTTCCGGGGTTAGGCGAGACCCAGTACTTC.

There are a few counts of this clone. The chain joins TRBV5-1 to TRBJ2-5, with no clear D. The germline gives CDR1 SGHRS, CDR2 YFSETQ. The CDR3 extends over 14 amino acids. V was shortened by 4 bases and J by 5 bases, with 15 bases between the two germline ends. CDR3 sequence: CASSPPSGAETQYF. CDR3 nucleotide sequence: TGCGCCAGCAGCCCACCCTCCGGAGCGGAGACCCAGTACTTC.

The rearrangement joins TRBV13 to TRBJ2-1; D is possibly TRBD2 (5 bases). Trimming took 4 bases from V and 1 from J, leaving 5 bases between them. Germline lookup yields CDR1 PRHDT and CDR2 FYEKMQ (reference sequence). CDR3 length equals 13 residues. CDR3 protein: CASSSGSYNEQFF. CDR3 sequence (DNA): TGTGCCAGCAGCTCGGGGTCCTACAATGAGCAGTTCTTC. The full variable domain, rest sourced from reference TRBV13 and TRBJ2-1, is AAGVIQSPRHLIKEKRETATLKCYPIPRHDTVYWYQQGPGQDPQFLISFYEKMQSDKGSIPDRFSAQQFSDYHSELNMSSLELGDSALYFCASSSGSYNEQFFGPGTRLTVL.

The chain uses TRBV29-1 and TRBJ1-1, with D possibly being TRBD1 (6 bases). The germline V and J ends were trimmed by 7 bases and 6 bases, with 15 bases remaining between them. This CDR3 has 12 amino acids. Germline V CDR1 and CDR2: SQVTM, ANQGSEA. The CDR3 here is CSANRQDSEAFF. The CDR3 coding sequence is TGCAGCGCTAACAGACAGGACTCTGAAGCTTTCTTT.

By proportion, this clone is medium-sized (0.01 to 0.1%). The chain links TRBV9 to TRBJ2-5; 8 bases agree with TRBD2. The germline CDR1 and CDR2 sequences are SGDLS and YYNGEE. The CDR3 sequence is 15 residues long. Unmatched junction bases numbered 5, after V lost 0 bases and J lost 4 bases. The chain's CDR3 is CASSVGNSGVETQYF. The CDR3 DNA follows: TGTGCCAGCAGCGTAGGAAATAGCGGGGTAGAGACCCAGTACTTC.

This chain connects TRBV27 to TRBJ2-1; D tentatively reads TRBD1 or TRBD2 (5 bases each). Per germline, CDR1 MNHEY and CDR2 SMNVEV (reference sequence). The CDR3 loop spans 14 amino acids. V was shortened by 1 base and J by 5 bases, with 9 bases between the two germline ends. CDR3 sequence reads: CASSLFGTNNEQFF. The CDR3 DNA reads as TGTGCCAGCAGTTTATTCGGGACCAACAATGAGCAGTTCTTC.